The rows below give T cell receptor beta chains drawn from one sample of a study of blood T cells in healthy people across ages. TCRdb reprocessed the 5' RACE reads via MiXCR and lists one record per CDR3 protein. Counted here are fewer than 900,000 distinct CDR3 sequences, 45% to 50% occurring once; the ten biggest clones make up 25% to 35%. The sample consisted of blood. The receptors stem from a woman aged 55-69 years in good health. CDR3s include the opening cysteine and the closing phenylalanine or tryptophan. A D gene is named only where the DNA matches it firmly. Clone sizes are given selectively: once, few, many, or a class where the clone is expanded.

V gene	clone size	D gene	J gene	CDR3 DNA	CDR3 protein
TRBV9	once	.	TRBJ2-7	TGTGCCAGCAGCCCTATCACGGGACCGAGCGAGCAGTACTTC	CASSPITGPSEQYF
TRBV29-1	.	.	TRBJ1-1	TGCAGCGTGCTCGTGGGGGGGAACACTGAAGCTTTCTTT	CSVLVGGNTEAFF
TRBV6-2/TRBV6-3	.	.	TRBJ2-2	TGTGCCAGCAGTTACTCGACCGGGGTTTGGACCGGGGAGCTGTTTTTT	CASSYSTGVWTGELFF
TRBV9	.	.	TRBJ1-2	TGTGCCAGCAGCCCTCGACAGCATTATGGCTACACCTTC	CASSPRQHYGYTF
TRBV10-3	.	TRBD1	TRBJ2-5	TGTGCCATCAGTATCCCACCGGGACAGGGAGACGGTGAGCAGTACTTC	CAISIPPGQGDGEQYF
TRBV20-1	.	.	TRBJ2-7	TGCAGTGCTAGAGCCCTTAGACGAGCGAGCTCCTACGAGCAGTACTTC	CSARALRRASSYEQYF
TRBV6-2/TRBV6-3	few	.	TRBJ2-5	TGTGCCAGCAGTATAACAATGATCCAAGAGACCCAGTACTTC	CASSITMIQETQYF
TRBV6-2/TRBV6-3	few	.	TRBJ2-1	TGTGCCAGCAGGCGCAGGGGAAGCTCCTACAATGAGCAGTTCTTC	CASRRRGSSYNEQFF
TRBV20-1	once	.	TRBJ1-2	TGCAGTGCTAGTCCATGGGATGAGGCTAATGGCTACACCTTC	CSASPWDEANGYTF
TRBV7-2	few	TRBD2	TRBJ2-6	TGTGCCAGCAGCCCACTAGCGGGGACCTCTGGGGCCAACGTCCTGACTTTC	CASSPLAGTSGANVLTF
TRBV10-3	few	.	TRBJ1-1	TGTGCCATCAGTGAGTGGAGGGCAGGGACTACTGAAGCTTTCTTT	CAISEWRAGTTEAFF
TRBV4-2	few	TRBD1	TRBJ2-3	TGTGCCAGCAGCCAAACGCCCCAGGGGGCAGGCACAGATACGCAGTATTTT	CASSQTPQGAGTDTQYF
TRBV18	.	TRBD1	TRBJ1-1	TGTGCCAGCTCACCAAGGACAGGGGCCACTGAAGCTTTCTTT	CASSPRTGATEAFF
TRBV5-6	.	.	TRBJ2-7	TGTGCCAGCAGCTTCATCAGGGGTTCTACCTCCTACGAGCAGTACTTC	CASSFIRGSTSYEQYF
TRBV4-3	few	.	TRBJ2-1	TGCGCCAGCAGCCAAGAGGCAGTTTCCTACAATGAGCAGTTCTTC	CASSQEAVSYNEQFF
TRBV7-2	.	TRBD2	TRBJ2-7	TGTGCCAGCAGCTTAAGATCTGGACTAGACCGATACGAGCAGTACTTC	CASSLRSGLDRYEQYF
TRBV5-1	few	TRBD1	TRBJ1-1	TGCGCCAGCAGCAGCCCCCCGGGACAGGGGGCGAACACTGAAGCTTTCTTT	CASSSPPGQGANTEAFF
TRBV28	few	.	TRBJ2-7	TGTGCCAGCAGTACATACAAGCTTGGGGCCTACGAGCAGTACTTC	CASSTYKLGAYEQYF
TRBV2	.	.	TRBJ1-4	TGTGCCAGCGGGGGAACCGGCACTATGGAAAAACTGTTTTTT	CASGGTGTMEKLFF
TRBV6-2/TRBV6-3	few	TRBD2	TRBJ2-5	TGTGCCAGCAGTTCTCTAGCGGGAGGGACGTACAATGAGCAGTACTTC	CASSSLAGGTYNEQYF
TRBV5-1	many	.	TRBJ2-7	TGTGCCAGCAGTTTAGGGCAGGGCGGGGAGCAGTACTTC	CASSLGQGGEQYF
TRBV20-1	.	.	TRBJ2-5	TGCAGTGGCCAAGAGGGGATCTACCAAGAGACCCAGTACTTC	CSGQEGIYQETQYF
TRBV3-1	.	TRBD2	TRBJ2-5	TGTGCCAGCAGCCATTTTTCACCGGGACTAGGAGAGACCCAGTACTTC	CASSHFSPGLGETQYF
TRBV5-4	.	TRBD2	TRBJ2-7	TGTGCCAGCAGCGGGGGGGGGACTAGCGGAAAAAATGAGCAGTACTTC	CASSGGGTSGKNEQYF
TRBV27	once	.	TRBJ1-3	TGTGCCAGCAGTACGACAGCCCTTCCTGGAAACACCATATATTTT	CASSTTALPGNTIYF
TRBV20-1	once	.	TRBJ2-7	TGCAGTGCGACAACCAGCGGCGCCTACAATGAGCAGTACTTC	CSATTSGAYNEQYF
TRBV7-9	few	.	TRBJ2-6	TGTGCCAGCAGCTTGGTACCGAACTCTGGGGCCAACGTCCTGACTTTC	CASSLVPNSGANVLTF
TRBV6-2/TRBV6-3	.	TRBD2	TRBJ2-7	TGTGCCAGCAGATCCGGTGGGCTAGCGGGAGGCGGACACGAGCAGTACTTC	CASRSGGLAGGGHEQYF
TRBV27	.	.	TRBJ2-3	TGTGCCAGCTCTAGCGTGAATTATTTCACAGATACGCAGTATTTT	CASSSVNYFTDTQYF
TRBV6-1	.	.	TRBJ2-3	TGTGCCAGCCGGATTAGCGGAAACACAGATACGCAGTATTTT	CASRISGNTDTQYF
TRBV2	.	.	TRBJ1-2	TGTGCCAGCCAAGAGTTTCATGGCTACACCTTC	CASQEFHGYTF
TRBV29-1	.	.	TRBJ1-1	TGCAGCGTTCTCACGCGAAACACTGAAGCTTTCTTT	CSVLTRNTEAFF